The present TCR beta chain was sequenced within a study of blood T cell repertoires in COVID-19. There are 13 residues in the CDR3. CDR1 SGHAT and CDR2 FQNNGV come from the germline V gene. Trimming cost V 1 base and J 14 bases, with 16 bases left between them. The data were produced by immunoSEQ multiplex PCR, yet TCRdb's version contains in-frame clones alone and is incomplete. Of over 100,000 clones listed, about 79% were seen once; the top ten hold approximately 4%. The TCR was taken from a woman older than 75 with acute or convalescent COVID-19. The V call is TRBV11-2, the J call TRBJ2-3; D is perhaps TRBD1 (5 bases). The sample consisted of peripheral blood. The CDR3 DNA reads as TGTGCCAGCAGCTTAGGGGGCGCAGGATCTATGTATTTT. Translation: CASSLGGAGSMYF.